Each of the 7 T cell receptor beta chains below was sequenced from the same sample in a study of T-cell reconstitution after alpha-beta-depleted transplantation in children. The TCRbeta library incorporated unique molecular identifiers. TCRdb re-called the PCR reads through MiXCR, storing one row per CDR3 protein. The profile covers over 90,000 distinct CDR3 sequences, with 5% to 6% appearing a single time and about 6% taken by the ten largest. The material was PBMCs, mostly from graft donor cells, obtained 60 days after TCRalphabeta/CD19-depleted stem cell transplant. The receptors derive from a female patient younger than 10 who had a stem cell transplant for Fanconi anemia, so the T cells may come from the graft donor.

There are many counts of this clonotype. The chain joins TRBV2 to TRBJ2-2, with TRBD2 identical over 8 bases. V shed 2 bases, J shed 0 bases, and the junction held 5 bases outside the gene matches. The CDR3 is 17 amino acids. Germline CDR1 and CDR2: SNHLY and FYNNEI. The CDR3 DNA is TGTGCCAGCAGTGAACCTCTCGGGGGGGCGAACACCGGGGAGCTGTTTTTT. This codes for CASSEPLGGANTGELFF.

This clonotype was recorded many times. The chain uses TRBV11-2 and TRBJ1-5; 10 bases agree with TRBD1. V lost 4 bases, J lost 0 bases, and 9 bases stayed unmatched. The CDR3 extends over 18 amino acids. Germline loops: CDR1 SGHAT, CDR2 FQNNGV. The CDR3 nucleotides read TGTGCCAGCAGCTCGGGACAGGGGAAGACGCATAGCAATCAGCCCCAGCATTTT. Its protein is CASSSGQGKTHSNQPQHF.

This clonotype was detected many times. The chain uses TRBV7-8 and TRBJ2-5; TRBD1 agrees at 7 bases. CDR1 and CDR2 from the germline V gene are SGHVS and FQNEAQ. The trim removed 0 bases at V and 3 bases at J, leaving 1 base unmatched. The CDR3 consists of 14 residues. The CDR3 DNA sequence: TGTGCCAGCAGCTTAGCTACAGGGGAAGAGACCCAGTACTTC. Its protein product is CASSLATGEETQYF.

This clonotype showed up many times. The rearrangement joins TRBV7-9 to TRBJ2-7; D might be TRBD2 (7 bases). Trimming pared 2 bases from V and 4 bases from J, leaving 15 bases between. Germline V gene lookup returns CDR1 SEHNR and CDR2 FQNEAQ (reference sequence). CDR3 length: 15 amino acids. The CDR3: CASSLNWAGAYEQYF. The DNA for the CDR3 is TGTGCCAGCAGCTTAAATTGGGCGGGGGCATACGAGCAGTACTTC.

This clonotype was observed many times. The V and J genes are TRBV5-1 and TRBJ2-3, with D perhaps TRBD1 (6 bases). This CDR3 contains 16 residues. V lost 4 bases, J lost 0 bases, and 15 bases lay in between. Germline V CDR1 and CDR2: SGHRS, YFSETQ. The CDR3 sequence is CASSPPTGTSTDTQYF. CDR3 coding DNA: TGCGCCAGCAGCCCCCCGACAGGAACTAGCACAGATACGCAGTATTTT.

V and J are TRBV20-1 and TRBJ1-3; D perhaps matches TRBD1 (6 bases). The CDR3 runs 12 residues. With 6 bases removed from V and 4 bases from J, the gap between germline ends came to 10 bases. CDR1 and CDR2 from the germline V gene are DFQATT and SNEGSKA (reference sequence). The CDR3 DNA follows: TGCAGTGCCCGAGGGGGAGGAAACACCATATATTTT. Its protein product is CSARGGGNTIYF.

This clonotype was detected many times. V gene TRBV18 combines with J gene TRBJ1-1; 8 bases line up with TRBD1. J was trimmed by 5 bases and V by 3 bases; bases with no gene match: 8. Germline CDR1 is KGHSH and CDR2 is LQKENI. The CDR3 covers 15 residues. CDR3 DNA: TGTGCCAGCTCACCCCGGGACAGGCGGTGGACTGAAGCTTTCTTT. Translation: CASSPRDRRWTEAFF.